Listed below are T cell receptor beta chains from one sample, sequenced in a study of early T cells in non-severe SARS-CoV-2 infection. From the 5' RACE reads, TCRdb called clonotypes with MiXCR, one entry per CDR3 protein. The repertoire includes around 62,000 distinct CDR3 sequences, around 12% of them detected once, and around 3.5% sits in the top ten. The sample was whole blood. The receptors come from an adult who was a healthcare worker with PCR-confirmed SARS-CoV-2 infection or an uninfected control (not recorded which). CDR3s leave out the opening cysteine and the closing phenylalanine or tryptophan. A D gene is named only where the DNA matches it firmly. Clone size, where shown, is once, few, many, or a class for clones that have expanded.

clone size: -; V gene: TRBV3-1; D gene: TRBD2; J gene: TRBJ2-7; CDR3 protein: ASGRASSYEQY
clone size: many; V gene: TRBV7-9; D gene: TRBD1; J gene: TRBJ1-5; CDR3 protein: ASSGTADQPQH
clone size: -; V gene: TRBV18; D gene: TRBD2; J gene: TRBJ2-3; CDR3 protein: ASSLSGRFADTQY
clone size: few; V gene: TRBV6-2/TRBV6-3; D gene: -; J gene: TRBJ2-7; CDR3 protein: ASSYTYEQY
clone size: -; V gene: TRBV7-9; D gene: -; J gene: TRBJ1-1; CDR3 protein: ASSLGGDNRAF
clone size: -; V gene: TRBV20-1; D gene: -; J gene: TRBJ1-3; CDR3 protein: SASTGQGRSGNTIY
clone size: -; V gene: TRBV28; D gene: -; J gene: TRBJ2-7; CDR3 protein: ASSPRGYEQY
clone size: many; V gene: TRBV3-1; D gene: -; J gene: TRBJ2-1; CDR3 protein: ASSPREGVFYNEQF
clone size: -; V gene: TRBV10-1; D gene: -; J gene: TRBJ2-1; CDR3 protein: ASSESGDPNEQF
clone size: many; V gene: TRBV6-6; D gene: -; J gene: TRBJ2-7; CDR3 protein: ATSEVERYYEQY
clone size: few; V gene: TRBV7-6; D gene: -; J gene: TRBJ1-1; CDR3 protein: ASTSGHRMNTEAF
clone size: many; V gene: TRBV7-6; D gene: TRBD2; J gene: TRBJ2-2; CDR3 protein: ASSPRLAGIANTGELF
clone size: -; V gene: TRBV5-1; D gene: -; J gene: TRBJ2-7; CDR3 protein: ASSFVADYEQY
clone size: -; V gene: TRBV2; D gene: TRBD1; J gene: TRBJ2-6; CDR3 protein: ARAGTGDSGANVLT
clone size: -; V gene: TRBV5-1; D gene: TRBD1; J gene: TRBJ2-6; CDR3 protein: ASSLVPGQGYVLT
clone size: -; V gene: TRBV19; D gene: TRBD2; J gene: TRBJ2-7; CDR3 protein: ASTRQLAGGEQY
clone size: many; V gene: TRBV6-2/TRBV6-3; D gene: -; J gene: TRBJ2-3; CDR3 protein: ASSPLAGLTDTQY
clone size: -; V gene: TRBV11-2; D gene: -; J gene: TRBJ2-3; CDR3 protein: ASKAGDTQY
clone size: few; V gene: TRBV20-1; D gene: TRBD2; J gene: TRBJ2-3; CDR3 protein: SARDPGRAGRTDTQY
clone size: few; V gene: TRBV7-8; D gene: TRBD1; J gene: TRBJ2-7; CDR3 protein: ASSARGQGAYEQY
clone size: -; V gene: TRBV28; D gene: -; J gene: TRBJ2-3; CDR3 protein: ASSLEQLGTQY
clone size: few; V gene: TRBV5-1; D gene: -; J gene: TRBJ1-1; CDR3 protein: ASSLDPEDTEAF
clone size: many; V gene: TRBV18; D gene: TRBD1; J gene: TRBJ2-7; CDR3 protein: ASSPRTGQGYEQY
clone size: many; V gene: TRBV24-1; D gene: -; J gene: TRBJ2-1; CDR3 protein: ATSDLMGAGNEQF
clone size: once; V gene: TRBV5-1; D gene: -; J gene: TRBJ2-2; CDR3 protein: ASSLGPGTGELF
clone size: few; V gene: TRBV2; D gene: -; J gene: TRBJ1-4; CDR3 protein: AGQGATNEKLF
clone size: many; V gene: TRBV29-1; D gene: -; J gene: TRBJ1-2; CDR3 protein: SVEPWASGSA
clone size: many; V gene: TRBV5-5; D gene: -; J gene: TRBJ1-5; CDR3 protein: ASSPASESNQPQH
clone size: many; V gene: TRBV28; D gene: -; J gene: TRBJ1-3; CDR3 protein: ASSVGTAGNTIY
clone size: -; V gene: TRBV10-2; D gene: -; J gene: TRBJ1-4; CDR3 protein: ASSEFAGAQTKEKLF
clone size: -; V gene: TRBV29-1; D gene: TRBD2; J gene: TRBJ2-3; CDR3 protein: SVEDPLAASTDTQY
clone size: many; V gene: TRBV6-2/TRBV6-3; D gene: -; J gene: TRBJ1-5; CDR3 protein: ASSYEEYSNQPQH
clone size: few; V gene: TRBV14; D gene: -; J gene: TRBJ2-6; CDR3 protein: ASSQGETGANVLT
clone size: many; V gene: TRBV28; D gene: -; J gene: TRBJ1-6; CDR3 protein: ASNSYPSPLH
clone size: -; V gene: TRBV18; D gene: TRBD1; J gene: TRBJ2-2; CDR3 protein: ASSPDRGYTGELF
clone size: many; V gene: TRBV5-4; D gene: TRBD1; J gene: TRBJ1-2; CDR3 protein: ASSEGQGVNYGYT
clone size: many; V gene: TRBV4-2; D gene: -; J gene: TRBJ1-2; CDR3 protein: ASSNRGTTTDGYT
clone size: many; V gene: TRBV27; D gene: -; J gene: TRBJ2-3; CDR3 protein: ASRRRGDADTQY
clone size: many; V gene: TRBV5-1; D gene: TRBD1; J gene: TRBJ1-1; CDR3 protein: ASSLEQGKSNTEAF
clone size: few; V gene: TRBV28; D gene: -; J gene: TRBJ2-1; CDR3 protein: ASSLEPGLKTGEQF
clone size: many; V gene: TRBV19; D gene: TRBD2; J gene: TRBJ2-5; CDR3 protein: ASSPGTSGIGETQY
clone size: -; V gene: TRBV19; D gene: -; J gene: TRBJ1-2; CDR3 protein: ASSPSVYGYT
clone size: -; V gene: TRBV7-3; D gene: -; J gene: TRBJ2-2; CDR3 protein: ASSYKFSGGELF
clone size: many; V gene: TRBV28; D gene: -; J gene: TRBJ2-7; CDR3 protein: ASSSTSLRTEQY
clone size: -; V gene: TRBV15; D gene: -; J gene: TRBJ2-7; CDR3 protein: ATSREGRGRDEQY
clone size: many; V gene: TRBV6-5; D gene: TRBD1; J gene: TRBJ1-2; CDR3 protein: ASSYGTGLYGYT
clone size: few; V gene: TRBV15; D gene: -; J gene: TRBJ1-1; CDR3 protein: ATSVYVGGSGAF
clone size: many; V gene: TRBV6-1; D gene: TRBD1; J gene: TRBJ2-2; CDR3 protein: ATGQGITGELF
clone size: -; V gene: TRBV20-1; D gene: TRBD1; J gene: TRBJ1-4; CDR3 protein: SAIPGGNEKLF
clone size: few; V gene: TRBV19; D gene: -; J gene: TRBJ2-4; CDR3 protein: ASSPLGLGAWNIQY
clone size: few; V gene: TRBV12-3/TRBV12-4; D gene: TRBD2; J gene: TRBJ2-5; CDR3 protein: ASSKGGTRGQETQY
clone size: many; V gene: TRBV6-5; D gene: TRBD1; J gene: TRBJ1-3; CDR3 protein: ASSYSTGARGNTIY
clone size: few; V gene: TRBV20-1; D gene: -; J gene: TRBJ2-7; CDR3 protein: SARDPGRGAYEQY